The source of this T cell receptor (beta chain) is a study of T-cell reconstitution after alpha-beta-depleted transplantation in children. Overall study results and limits: Alpha-beta T cells about two months after transplant reportedly derived from several hundred expanded graft clones. Surviving thymic progenitors and recipient T cells were the source of high TCRbeta diversity at day 60 in some patients. At the one-year point after transplant, T-cell counts and TCRbeta diversity were found to come mostly from T cells that had been newly produced.

Turning to this clonotype: Antigen specificity is unknown.

The V gene's germline CDR1 is DFQATT and CDR2 SNEGSKA (reference sequence). The V gene lost 6 bases and the J gene lost 1 base, with 12 bases spanning the gap. The length of the CDR3 is 13 residues. Unique molecular identifiers were incorporated when the TCRbeta library was constructed. TCRdb redid the calling of the PCR reads with MiXCR, one entry per CDR3 protein. The sample contains about a million distinct CDR3 sequences, about 29% of which appear only once. The specimen was PBMCs, mostly from graft donor cells, collected 360 days after TCRalphabeta/CD19-depleted stem cell transplant. The receptor was isolated from a boy younger than two who had a stem cell transplant for SCID, so the T cells may come from the graft donor. The J gene is TRBJ1-1, the V gene TRBV20-1; D uncertain. The CDR3, as DNA: TGCAGTGCCCCGGACCGGAAGAACACTGAAGCTTTCTTT. Translation: CSAPDRKNTEAFF.